This T cell receptor (beta chain) is drawn from a study of T cell responses to AZD1222 COVID-19 vaccine. Only in-frame clones appear in the TCRdb table, and some are missing; sequencing was by immunoSEQ multiplex PCR. Of 150,000 to 200,000 clones listed, 80% to 95% were seen once; the top ten hold roughly 1.9%. Turning to this clone: Its antigen is currently unknown.

Notes on the study in general: Clonal diversity may have been underestimated, and the donors were mostly white British, with more females than males. When two AZD1222 doses had been given, Spike-specific TCR breadth and depth rose. Dominant CD4 TCR responses targeted spike regions 160-218 and 743-854. Sampling that yielded the repertoires occurred only after the peak T cell response.

Per germline, CDR1 GTSNPN and CDR2 SVGIG (reference sequence). V was clipped by 1 base and J by 2 bases, with 6 bases between them. The CDR3 is 13 amino acids. The specimen comprised peripheral blood, sampled 28 days after the second AZD1222 dose. This TCR was sampled from an adult who received the AZD1222 COVID-19 vaccine. The J gene is TRBJ1-3, the V gene TRBV30; no firm D call. The CDR3 spells CAWSGQAGNTIYF. The CDR3 coding sequence is TGTGCCTGGAGTGGTCAAGCTGGAAACACCATATATTTT.